Shown below are 13 T cell receptor beta chains from a single sample sequenced in a study of cytomegalovirus exposure and HLA in healthy donors (dated by TCRdb to about 2017). Libraries were built with the immunoSEQ multiplex PCR assay. Imported from immuneACCESS, the table was reduced by TCRdb to in-frame sequences with V and J called. These copies leave out some clones; in studies compared against another copy, an unresolved V gene accounts for under half, and the cause of the remainder is not known. This sample gives 100,000 to 150,000 clones in total; about 88% of them show up just once. The top ten hold roughly 1.2% of the sample. The sequenced material came from PBMCs. These receptors were obtained from a woman under 30 in good health and CMV-seronegative.

In regard to this clone: Compared with germline, one end of the junction differs, possibly owing to a read error. V and J are TRBV6-1 and TRBJ2-7, with D tentatively TRBD1 (6 bases). CDR1 and CDR2 from the germline V gene are MNHNS and SASEGT. The CDR3 spans 14 residues. The CDR3 DNA is TGTGCCAGCAGCGAAGTGGGGGCATGGGGCGAGCAGTACTTC. Residues: CASSEVGAWGEQYF.

This chain joins TRBV4-1 and TRBJ1-4; D unresolved. From germline, CDR1 is MGHRA and CDR2 YSYEKL. V lost 0 bases and J lost 2, with 7 bases in between. The CDR3 extends over 15 amino acids. CDR3 nucleotide sequence: TGCGCCAGCAGCCAAGATTGGCAGACTAATGAAAAACTGTTTTTT. It translates to CASSQDWQTNEKLFF.

Concerning this clone itself: A much larger clone sits a single nucleotide away, making a read error possible. The chain recombines TRBV4-1 with TRBJ1-2, with 8 bases fitting TRBD1. Germline V gene data show CDR1 as MGHRA and CDR2 as YSYEKL. The CDR3 runs 15 residues. CDR3 sequence (DNA): TGCGTCAGCAGCCGACAAAGGACAGGGAACTATGGCTACACCTTC. Its translation is CVSSRQRTGNYGYTF.

This chain links TRBV5-1 with TRBJ1-4; the match to TRBD1 covers 8 bases. The trim removed 3 bases at V and 4 bases at J, leaving 5 bases unmatched. The V gene's germline CDR1 is SGHRS and CDR2 YFSETQ. The CDR3 contains 15 residues. For the CDR3, the DNA is TGCGCCAGCAGCTCGGACAGGGTCGGTAATGAAAAACTGTTTTTT. Encoded protein: CASSSDRVGNEKLFF.

This clone was observed once. The chain carries TRBV6-5 and TRBJ2-7; TRBD1 might be the D (6 bases). CDR3 size: 15 residues. Per germline, CDR1 MNHEY and CDR2 SVGAGI. Trimming removed 4 bases from V and 2 bases from J, with 15 bases in between. CDR3 coding DNA: TGTGCCAGCAGTTGGGGACATAACCCCACCTACGAGCAGTACTTC. Translation gives CASSWGHNPTYEQYF.

The chain is built from TRBV6-5 and TRBJ1-1; a possible D gene is TRBD1 (6 bases). CDR3 length: 16 residues. V lost 0 bases to trimming and J lost 0 bases, with 11 bases between them. CDR1 and CDR2 from the germline V gene are MNHEY and SVGAGI. The CDR3 loop is CASSYSGGLMNTEAFF. In DNA, the CDR3 is TGTGCCAGCAGTTACTCGGGGGGGCTCATGAACACTGAAGCTTTCTTT.

In this sample, this clone turned up once. The J gene is TRBJ1-4, the V gene TRBV7-9; 9 bases agree with TRBD1. This CDR3 is 15 amino acids long. The germline CDR1 and CDR2 sequences are SEHNR and FQNEAQ (reference sequence). Unmatched junction bases numbered 9, after V lost 5 bases and J lost 8 bases. CDR3 region: CASSTLGTGREKLFF. For the CDR3, the DNA is TGTGCCAGCAGCACGCTGGGGACAGGGCGGGAAAAACTGTTTTTT.

The rearrangement uses TRBV19 and TRBJ1-1, with unresolved D. The CDR3 spans 13 residues. The V end was cut by 6 bases, the J end by 1 base, with 9 bases between. The germline gives CDR1 LNHDA, CDR2 SQIVND (reference sequence). This CDR3 is CASRPHKNTEAFF. CDR3 in DNA: TGTGCCAGTAGGCCTCACAAGAACACTGAAGCTTTCTTT.

This chain joins TRBV5-1 and TRBJ2-5; possibly TRBD2 for D (6 bases). V dropped 5 bases and J dropped 4 bases, with 12 bases sitting between them. This CDR3 is 13 amino acids long. CDR1 is SGHRS and CDR2 is YFSETQ in the germline V gene. CDR3 residues: CASSDLGGETQYF. The CDR3 DNA follows: TGCGCCAGCAGTGATCTGGGGGGAGAGACCCAGTACTTC.

This clone has just a few counts. The chain combines TRBV9 with TRBJ1-1, with D possibly being TRBD1 (6 bases). This CDR3 region has 13 residues. Germline-derived CDR1 and CDR2 are SGDLS and YYNGEE. The V gene lost 4 bases and the J gene lost 3 bases, with 10 bases spanning the gap. DNA for the CDR3: TGTGCCAGCAGCACAGGGCCAGACACTGAAGCTTTCTTT. It encodes CASSTGPDTEAFF.

Only a few counts were recorded for this clone. The chain is built from TRBV2 and TRBJ1-6; 7 nucleotides agree with TRBD1. Germline lookup yields CDR1 SNHLY and CDR2 FYNNEI. Trimming at V came to 0 bases and at J to 7 bases, leaving 3 bases not matched to a gene. The CDR3 length is 15 residues. In nucleotides, the CDR3 is TGTGCCAGCAGTGAAGCGGGCAGGGGGAATTCACCCCTCCACTTT. This codes for CASSEAGRGNSPLHF.

The chain has TRBV4-2 and TRBJ1-3; no reliable D call. The V gene lost 0 bases and the J gene lost 0 bases, with 15 bases spanning the gap. Germline V gene data show CDR1 as LGHNA and CDR2 as YNFKEQ. CDR3 length: 18 amino acids. CDR3 sequence (DNA): TGTGCCAGCAGCCAAGATCCTTACGCAGGAAGCTCTGGAAACACCATATATTTT. It translates to CASSQDPYAGSSGNTIYF.

The chain links TRBV7-6 to TRBJ2-5, with D possibly TRBD2 on 5 matching bases. The length of the CDR3 is 13 residues. V dropped 5 bases and J dropped 1 base, with 8 bases sitting between them. Germline CDR1 SGHVS, CDR2 FNYEAQ. The CDR3, as DNA: TGTGCCAGCAGCACACTAGTCCAAGAGACCCAGTACTTC. Amino acids: CASSTLVQETQYF.